This T cell receptor (beta chain) is drawn from a study of T-cell memory formation after mild COVID-19. Study findings and constraints: Contracting clones from day 15 to 85 showed balanced CD4/CD8; later expanders favored CD4+. Shrinking CD4+ clones were chiefly CM and EM; CD8+ ones were chiefly EMRA.

A few counts support this clonotype. What it binds is not known. UMIs and sample barcodes were carried by the TCR alpha and TCR beta cDNA libraries that 5'RACE produced using constant-segment primers. TCRdb fed the 5' RACE reads into MiXCR, producing one record per CDR3 protein. Found here are approximately 250,000 distinct CDR3 sequences, 15% to 20% of them singletons; the top ten hold 22%. The CDR3 has 16 residues. The germline CDR1 and CDR2 sequences are SGDLS and YYNGEE. Unmatched junction bases numbered 8, after V lost 4 bases and J lost 5 bases. The chain couples TRBV9 to TRBJ1-6; 8 bases are shared with TRBD1. The receptor was derived from a young man who had mild COVID-19 (a few samples of this study predate the infection). Cell type and time point are not known. Specimen: PBMCs or a T cell subset sorted from them (not recorded which). CDR3 sequence reads: CASSPRGQDDNSPLHF. CDR3 coding DNA: TGTGCCAGCAGCCCTAGGGGACAGGACGATAATTCACCCCTCCACTTT.